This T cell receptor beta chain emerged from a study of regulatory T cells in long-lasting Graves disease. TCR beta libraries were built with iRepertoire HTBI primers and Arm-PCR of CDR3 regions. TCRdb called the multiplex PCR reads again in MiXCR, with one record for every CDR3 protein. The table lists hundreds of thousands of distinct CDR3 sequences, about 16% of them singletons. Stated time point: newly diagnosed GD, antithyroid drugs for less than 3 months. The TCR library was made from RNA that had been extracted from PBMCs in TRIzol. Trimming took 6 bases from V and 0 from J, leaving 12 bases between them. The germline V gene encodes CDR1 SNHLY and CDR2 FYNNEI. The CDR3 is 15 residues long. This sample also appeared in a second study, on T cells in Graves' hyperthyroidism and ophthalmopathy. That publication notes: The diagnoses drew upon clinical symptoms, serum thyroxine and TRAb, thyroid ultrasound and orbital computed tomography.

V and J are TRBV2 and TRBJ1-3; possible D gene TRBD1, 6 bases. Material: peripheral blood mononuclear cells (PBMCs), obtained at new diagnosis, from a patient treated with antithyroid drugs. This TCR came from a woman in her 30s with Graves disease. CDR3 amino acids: CASREGESSGNTIYF. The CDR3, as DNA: TGTGCCAGCAGGGAGGGGGAGAGCTCTGGAAACACCATATATTTT. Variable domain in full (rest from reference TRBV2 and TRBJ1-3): EPEVTQTPSHQVTQMGQEVILRCVPISNHLYFYWYRQILGQKVEFLVSFYNNEISEKSEIFDDQFSVERPDGSNFTLKIRSTKLEDSAMYFCASREGESSGNTIYFGEGSWLTVV.